Below, one T cell receptor beta chain is given with its context. Antigen unknown. PCR employed 60 Vbeta and 13 Jbeta primers. Assay: immunoSEQ multiplex PCR; the TCRdb copy retains only in-frame clones and omits some. The sample carries 170,000 or so clones, just over 75% recorded once. The CDR3 totals 13 residues. Germline CDR1 is MRHNA and CDR2 is SNTAGT. With 4 bases removed from V and 7 bases from J, the gap between germline ends came to 10 bases. The data derive from a study of cytomegalovirus exposure and HLA in healthy donors. Study-wide background: The Caucasian-associated ancestry cluster held roughly 81% of under 450 genotyped donors. Study observations and caveats: Apart from CMV serostatus, no immune exposure information was available. Using a false discovery rate of 0.05, a later analysis showed that fewer than 20,000 TCR beta sequences were associated with HLA alleles.

The chain is built from TRBV6-4 and TRBJ2-2; tentative D call: TRBD2 (6 bases). Material for sequencing was PBMCs. This receptor was identified in a woman aged 60 to 75 in good health and CMV-seropositive. CDR3: CASSGLDGGELFF. The CDR3 DNA reads as TGTGCCAGCAGTGGACTAGACGGCGGGGAGCTGTTTTTT.